The 32 T cell receptor beta chains below come from one sample, sequenced in a study of high-grade serous ovarian cancer treatment subgroups. Some clones are missing from TCRdb's copy, which holds only in-frame ones; the method was immunoSEQ multiplex PCR. The table has approximately 36,000 clones, roughly 83% seen once. Tumor samples were taken before definitive surgery or chemotherapy. The sample was tumor tissue. The receptors originated from a human donor with high-grade serous ovarian cancer.

This clone was detected only a few times. The chain links TRBV4-1 to TRBJ1-3, with a possible D match to TRBD1 (6 bases). From germline, CDR1 is MGHRA and CDR2 YSYEKL. This CDR3 is built from 14 residues. V lost 0 bases to trimming and J lost 12 bases, with 15 bases between them. The CDR3 DNA reads TGCGCCAGCAGCCAAGAATCAGCCAGGGGTAGCATATATTTT. This sequence encodes CASSQESARGSIYF.

The chain is built from TRBV4-2 and TRBJ2-3; 7 nucleotides agree with TRBD2. J was trimmed by 5 bases and V by 0 bases; bases with no gene match: 11. The CDR3 totals 17 residues. Germline V gives CDR1 LGHNA, CDR2 YNFKEQ. CDR3 sequence reads: CASSQDLGEGRGDTQYF. In DNA, the CDR3 is TGTGCCAGCAGCCAAGATCTGGGGGAGGGCCGGGGAGATACGCAGTATTTT.

The chain couples TRBV6-1 to TRBJ2-7, with D perhaps TRBD1 or TRBD2 (5 bases each). The CDR3 runs to 11 residues. Trimming cost V 11 bases and J 5 bases, with 13 bases left between them. Per germline, CDR1 MNHNS and CDR2 SASEGT. DNA for the CDR3: TGTGCCGCCGAGGGGTTCCACGAGCAGTACTTC. Its translation: CAAEGFHEQYF.

The chain couples TRBV7-2 to TRBJ2-2; no clear D gene. This CDR3 region has 15 residues. V shed 5 bases and J shed 0 bases, with 10 bases lying between them. The germline V gene encodes CDR1 SGHTA and CDR2 FQGNSA. The CDR3 DNA follows: TGTGCCAGCAGCCTGGGAACTCCGAACACCGGGGAGCTGTTTTTT. Translation gives CASSLGTPNTGELFF. Drawing the rest from reference TRBV7-2 and TRBJ2-2, the complete variable domain is GAGVSQSPSNKVTEKGKDVELRCDPISGHTALYWYRQSLGQGLEFLIYFQGNSAPDKSGLPSDRFSAERTGGSVSTLTIQRTQQEDSAVYLCASSLGTPNTGELFFGEGSRLTVL.

J is TRBJ2-3 and V is TRBV6-6, with unresolved D. CDR3 length: 15 amino acids. In germline, CDR1 is MNHNY, CDR2 SVGAGI (reference sequence). Trimming shortened V by 2 bases and J by 2 bases, and 11 bases separated the two germline ends. The CDR3, as DNA: TGTGCCAGCAGTTACGCTAGAGGCTTCACAGATACGCAGTATTTT. Translating it yields CASSYARGFTDTQYF.

Details on this clone: The identical CDR3 is also encoded by other nucleotide sequences in the sample. V and J are TRBV28 and TRBJ2-5; TRBD1 agrees at 10 bases. Germline V gene data show CDR1 as MDHEN and CDR2 as SYDVKM. The CDR3 runs to 14 residues. After removal of 6 bases from V and 5 bases from J, the junction contained 6 bases not matched to a gene. The CDR3 nucleotides are TGTGCCAGCAGCCGGGGACAGGGGCGGGAGACCCAGTACTTC. It translates to CASSRGQGRETQYF.

The rearrangement joins TRBV30 to TRBJ1-1; the match to TRBD1 covers 7 bases. V trimming: 5 bases; J trimming: 4 bases; junction bases outside the gene matches: 7. This CDR3 is 13 amino acids long. Germline loops: CDR1 GTSNPN, CDR2 SVGIG (reference sequence). CDR3 sequence (DNA): TGTGCCTGGGAGGAGCAGGGGGGCACTGAAGCTTTCTTT. This gives the protein CAWEEQGGTEAFF.

The chain couples TRBV7-9 to TRBJ1-4; D unclear. With 5 bases removed from V and 8 bases from J, the gap between germline ends came to 18 bases. From germline, CDR1 is SEHNR and CDR2 FQNEAQ (reference sequence). There are 15 residues in the CDR3. The CDR3 protein is CASSRTLGIGEKLFF. The CDR3 DNA sequence: TGTGCCAGCAGCCGGACTCTTGGTATTGGGGAAAAACTGTTTTTT.

The chain couples TRBV6-5 to TRBJ1-2; D may be TRBD1 (5 bases). The V gene's germline CDR1 is MNHEY and CDR2 SVGAGI. The CDR3 contains 14 residues. The V and J ends lost 6 bases and 4 bases respectively, with 15 bases between them. CDR3 in amino acids: CASSSGSTPYGYTF. The CDR3 DNA reads TGTGCCAGCAGCTCAGGGTCCACCCCCTATGGCTACACCTTC.

The rearrangement joins TRBV7-2 to TRBJ2-7, with TRBD2 matching 7 bases. Losses at the gene ends were 1 base for V and 4 bases for J; bases not matched to a gene: 7. CDR1 and CDR2 (germline): SGHTA, FQGNSA. This CDR3 spans 15 amino acids. CDR3 protein: CASSLDGASGYEQYF. Written as DNA, the CDR3 is TGTGCCAGCAGCTTAGATGGGGCTAGCGGTTACGAGCAGTACTTC.

The chain recombines TRBV6-6 with TRBJ2-7, with D possibly being TRBD1 (6 bases). CDR3 length equals 13 residues. V lost 0 bases and J 3 bases, leaving 6 bases between the germline ends. Germline V gene sequence: CDR1 MNHNY, CDR2 SVGAGI (reference sequence). CDR3 sequence (DNA): TGTGCCAGCAGTTACTCGACAGGCTACGAGCAGTACTTC. Amino acid sequence: CASSYSTGYEQYF.

The chain has TRBV27 and TRBJ2-1; D assignment may be TRBD1 or TRBD2 (5 bases each). CDR1 MNHEY and CDR2 SMNVEV come from the germline V gene (reference sequence). The CDR3 loop spans 16 amino acids. V lost 6 bases and J lost 3, with 18 bases in between. Written as DNA, the CDR3 is TGTGCCAGCAGGCCCTACGGACGGGGCAACTACAATGAGCAGTTCTTC. It yields the protein CASRPYGRGNYNEQFF.

The rearrangement joins TRBV7-6 to TRBJ2-1; the D is unclear. CDR1 SGHVS and CDR2 FNYEAQ come from the germline V gene. Between the trimmed V and J ends, which lost 5 bases and 4 bases, there was a span of 21 bases. The CDR3 is 17 residues long. The CDR3 sequence is CASSLLESSQLYNEQFF. The CDR3 DNA reads TGTGCCAGCAGCCTTCTTGAGAGTTCACAACTATACAATGAGCAGTTCTTC.

The J gene is TRBJ2-3, the V gene TRBV7-9; D may be TRBD1 or TRBD2 (5 bases each). V lost 4 bases and J lost 2, with 13 bases in between. The length of the CDR3 is 15 residues. The germline V gene has CDR1 SEHNR and CDR2 FQNEAQ (reference sequence). The CDR3 coding sequence is TGTGCCAGCAGCTCCCGGGACGGACACACAGATACGCAGTATTTT. Translated, it gives CASSSRDGHTDTQYF.

This chain links TRBV9 with TRBJ2-1, with 11 bases fitting TRBD1. Trimming at V came to 3 bases and at J to 5 bases, leaving 16 bases not matched to a gene. From germline, CDR1 is SGDLS and CDR2 YYNGEE. CDR3 length: 19 residues. This CDR3 is CASSERPSEGQGVDNEQFF. In nucleotides, the CDR3 is TGTGCCAGCAGCGAGAGACCCTCGGAGGGACAGGGGGTCGACAATGAGCAGTTCTTC.

The genes are TRBV18 and TRBJ2-7, with TRBD2 identical over 10 bases. V lost 5 bases to trimming and J lost 5 bases; unmatched junction nucleotides: 9. The CDR3 is made up of 15 amino acids. In germline, CDR1 is KGHSH, CDR2 LQKENI. Written as DNA, the CDR3 is TGTGCCAGCTCAACGGACGGGACTAGCGTCCACGAGCAGTACTTC. This encodes CASSTDGTSVHEQYF.

The rearrangement links TRBV7-2 to TRBJ1-2; D might be TRBD1 (5 bases). The V and J ends lost 3 bases and 5 bases respectively, with 7 bases between them. The CDR3 length is 12 residues. Germline loops: CDR1 SGHTA, CDR2 FQGNSA. As DNA, the CDR3 is TGTGCCAGCAGCTTTCAGGGATATGGCTACACCTTC. It specifies CASSFQGYGYTF.

CDR3 nucleotide sequence: TGCGCCAGCAGCTTACTAGCGGGAGCAGATACGCAGTATTTT. Its protein product is CASSLLAGADTQYF. The chain employs TRBV5-1 and TRBJ2-3; 11 nucleotides match TRBD2. Germline CDR1 is SGHRS and CDR2 is YFSETQ. V dropped 2 bases and J dropped 4; count of bases not matched to a gene: 0. CDR3 length: 14 amino acids.

This clone was observed a single time. This sequence joins TRBV4-1 and TRBJ1-5; 9 bases are a match to TRBD1. With 1 base clipped from V and 7 bases from J, the junction kept 5 bases outside the gene matches. Germline loops: CDR1 MGHRA, CDR2 YSYEKL. This CDR3 region has 15 residues. This CDR3 is CASSQVLTGGQPQHF. In DNA, the CDR3 is TGCGCCAGCAGCCAAGTTCTGACAGGGGGGCAGCCCCAGCATTTT.

The chain is built from TRBV5-4 and TRBJ2-1; D is possibly TRBD1 (5 bases). Trimming stripped 3 bases from V and 8 bases from J, with 12 bases between. CDR1 is SGHNT and CDR2 is YYREEE in the germline V gene (reference sequence). CDR3 length equals 13 residues. CDR3 nucleotides: TGTGCCAGCAGCTCAGACAGTTTCGATGAGCAGTTCTTC. This gives the protein CASSSDSFDEQFF.

The chain is built from TRBV6-6 and TRBJ2-5; 12 positions match TRBD2. Trimming at V came to 6 bases and at J to 4 bases, leaving 3 bases not matched to a gene. Germline values: CDR1 MNHNY, CDR2 SVGAGI (reference sequence). This CDR3 is built from 14 residues. In DNA form, the CDR3 reads TGTGCCAGCAGCTCTAGCGGGAGGGGAGAGACCCAGTACTTC. Translating gives CASSSSGRGETQYF.

The chain couples TRBV2 to TRBJ2-3, with TRBD2 identical over 7 bases. After removal of 2 bases from V and 0 bases from J, the junction contained 5 bases not matched to a gene. Germline values: CDR1 SNHLY, CDR2 FYNNEI. The length of the CDR3 is 16 residues. In DNA form, the CDR3 reads TGTGCCAGCAGTGAAATAATAGCGGGCAGCACAGATACGCAGTATTTT. Residues: CASSEIIAGSTDTQYF.

This clone has a handful of counts. The rearrangement uses TRBV19 and TRBJ1-1; the D is unclear. CDR1 is LNHDA, CDR2 SQIVND, per germline (reference sequence). The CDR3 sequence is 15 residues long. Trimming removed 4 bases from V and 1 base from J, with 13 bases in between. The CDR3 bases are TGTGCCAGTAGTAAGGCAGGTTTGGCGAACACTGAAGCTTTCTTT. Protein sequence: CASSKAGLANTEAFF. The whole variable domain, filled in from reference TRBV19 and TRBJ1-1, reads DGGITQSPKYLFRKEGQNVTLSCEQNLNHDAMYWYRQDPGQGLRLIYYSQIVNDFQKGDIAEGYSVSREKKESFPLTVTSAQKNPTAFYLCASSKAGLANTEAFFGQGTRLTVV.

V and J are TRBV13 and TRBJ1-3; the D is unclear. Germline CDR1 PRHDT, CDR2 FYEKMQ (reference sequence). V gave up 5 bases and J gave up 0 bases, with 11 bases separating them. The CDR3 is made up of 15 amino acids. CDR3 in DNA: TGTGCCAGCAGCCCACCCCAGGACTCTGGAAACACCATATATTTT. This translates into CASSPPQDSGNTIYF. Full variable domain (outside the CDR3, taken from reference TRBV13 and TRBJ1-3): AAGVIQSPRHLIKEKRETATLKCYPIPRHDTVYWYQQGPGQDPQFLISFYEKMQSDKGSIPDRFSAQQFSDYHSELNMSSLELGDSALYFCASSPPQDSGNTIYFGEGSWLTVV.

This clone was counted once. The chain employs TRBV19 and TRBJ1-5; D gene ambiguous. CDR1 is LNHDA, CDR2 SQIVND, per germline (reference sequence). This CDR3 comprises 15 residues. Trimming pared 1 base from V and 5 bases from J, leaving 12 bases between. CDR3 in amino acids: CASSIGQLKYQPQHF. DNA of the CDR3: TGTGCCAGTAGTATAGGGCAGTTAAAGTATCAGCCCCAGCATTTT.

This clone has just one count. DNA for the CDR3: TGTGCCAGCAGCTCCCAACAGGGATTTGGGACCGGGGAGCTGTTTTTT. It encodes CASSSQQGFGTGELFF. V is TRBV7-9 and J is TRBJ2-2; TRBD1 might be the D (6 bases). V lost 4 bases to trimming and J lost 5 bases, with 17 bases between them. This CDR3 is 16 amino acids long. Germline loops: CDR1 SEHNR, CDR2 FQNEAQ (reference sequence).

J is TRBJ2-5 and V is TRBV5-1; tentatively, D is TRBD2 (7 bases). This CDR3 has 14 amino acids. CDR1 and CDR2 from the germline V gene are SGHRS and YFSETQ. The V end lost 7 bases, the J end lost 5 bases, and 18 bases lay between the germline ends. The DNA for the CDR3 is TGCGCCAGCCACGGGGGCAGGGGAGGGGAGACCCAGTACTTC. It is translated as CASHGGRGGETQYF.

The chain joins TRBV27 to TRBJ2-5; D may be TRBD2 (5 bases). V lost 2 bases and J lost 7, with 8 bases in between. Looked up from germline, CDR1 is MNHEY and CDR2 is SMNVEV (reference sequence). CDR3 length equals 12 residues. This chain's CDR3 is CASSLGSGTQYF. CDR3 nucleotides: TGTGCCAGCAGTTTAGGCAGCGGGACCCAGTACTTC.

Only one count was recorded for this clone. As DNA, the CDR3 is TGTGCCAGCAGACTCAAGTACCTTAGCAATCAGCCCCAGCATTTT. It is translated as CASRLKYLSNQPQHF. The genes are TRBV6-5 and TRBJ1-5, with no clear D. There are 15 residues in the CDR3. The germline gives CDR1 MNHEY, CDR2 SVGAGI. Trimming cost V 6 bases and J 0 bases, with 12 bases left between them.

This chain links TRBV7-9 with TRBJ2-5; a weak D match, TRBD2 (6 bases). V was clipped by 1 base and J by 1 base, with 10 bases between them. Looked up from germline, CDR1 is SEHNR and CDR2 is FQNEAQ (reference sequence). The CDR3 length is 15 residues. The CDR3 nucleotides read TGTGCCAGCAGCTTAGGTTGGGACTCCCAAGAGACCCAGTACTTC. Its translation is CASSLGWDSQETQYF.

This chain links TRBV7-2 with TRBJ2-7; the match to TRBD1 covers 10 bases. The CDR3 has 16 residues. Germline assignment: CDR1 SGHTA and CDR2 FQGNSA. Losses at the gene ends were 5 bases for V and 4 bases for J; bases not matched to a gene: 11. The CDR3 here is CASSPEPGQGIYEQYF. CDR3 DNA sequence: TGTGCCAGCAGCCCCGAACCGGGACAGGGGATTTACGAGCAGTACTTC.

This CDR3 reads CASSPSGGVYTF. The CDR3 coding sequence is TGTGCCAGCAGTCCCTCGGGAGGGGTCTACACCTTC. The J gene is TRBJ1-2, the V gene TRBV28, with D maybe TRBD1 (5 bases). CDR1 and CDR2 from the germline V gene are MDHEN and SYDVKM. This CDR3 is built from 12 residues. Trimming left V 5 bases short and J 10 bases short, with 14 bases between.